This T cell receptor (beta chain) was obtained from a study of prognosis after radiotherapy for stage I lung cancer. General observations from the study: Clone counts measured for unique TCRs fell after stereotactic body radiation therapy, median around 10,000 versus 6,900.

On two occasions, one at each of two time points, approximately 6 milliliters of peripheral blood were drawn. Multiplex PCR, run in two rounds, amplified TCR beta CDR3 from genomic DNA. First-round PCR used primers specific to each TRBV and TRBJ gene. With universal primers, the second PCR round was performed. TCRdb re-called the multiplex PCR reads with MiXCR, one entry per CDR3 protein. In the table there are tens of thousands of distinct CDR3 sequences, 26% of which are singletons. Germline lookup yields CDR1 SGHTA and CDR2 FQGNSA. The germline V and J ends were trimmed by 4 bases and 6 bases, with 11 bases remaining between them. The CDR3 is 13 amino acids. This clonotype was detected many times. Its cognate antigen is unknown.

The rearrangement joins TRBV7-2 to TRBJ2-3; perhaps TRBD1 as D (8 bases). Sequencing used PBMCs, obtained before or after stereotactic body radiation therapy (not recorded which). This receptor was taken from a donor over 45 with non-small cell lung cancer. The CDR3 reads CASSSQGGDTQYF. The CDR3 DNA reads TGTGCCAGCAGCTCACAGGGGGGGGATACGCAGTATTTT.